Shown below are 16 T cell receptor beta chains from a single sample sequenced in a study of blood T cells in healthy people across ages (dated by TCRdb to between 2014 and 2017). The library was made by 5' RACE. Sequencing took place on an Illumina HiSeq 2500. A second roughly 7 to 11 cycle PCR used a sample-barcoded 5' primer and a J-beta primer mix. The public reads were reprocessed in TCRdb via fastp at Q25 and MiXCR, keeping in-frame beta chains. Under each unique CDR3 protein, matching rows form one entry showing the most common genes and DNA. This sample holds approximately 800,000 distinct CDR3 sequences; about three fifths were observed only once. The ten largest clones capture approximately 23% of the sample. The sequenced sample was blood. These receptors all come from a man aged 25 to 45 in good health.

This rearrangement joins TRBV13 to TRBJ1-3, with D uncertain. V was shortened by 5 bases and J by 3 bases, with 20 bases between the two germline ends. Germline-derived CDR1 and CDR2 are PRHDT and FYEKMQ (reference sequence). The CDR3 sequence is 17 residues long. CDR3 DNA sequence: TGTGCCAGCAGCCGAGGACGGGGTGGCAGAGATGGAAACACCATATATTTT. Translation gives CASSRGRGGRDGNTIYF.

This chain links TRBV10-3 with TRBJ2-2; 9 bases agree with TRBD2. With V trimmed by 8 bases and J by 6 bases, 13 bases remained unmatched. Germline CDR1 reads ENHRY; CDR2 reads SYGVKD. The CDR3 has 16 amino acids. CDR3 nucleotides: TGTGCCATCTCGACTAGCGGCCCGAGGGGGGCCGGGGAGCTGTTTTTT. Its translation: CAISTSGPRGAGELFF.

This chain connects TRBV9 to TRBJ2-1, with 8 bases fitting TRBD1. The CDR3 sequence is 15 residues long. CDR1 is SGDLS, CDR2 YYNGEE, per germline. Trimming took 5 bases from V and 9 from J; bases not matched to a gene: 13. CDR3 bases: TGTGCCAGCAGAGGACAGGGTCCTGGACCTAGTGAGCAGTTCTTC. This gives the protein CASRGQGPGPSEQFF. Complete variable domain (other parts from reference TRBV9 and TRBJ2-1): DSGVTQTPKHLITATGQRVTLRCSPRSGDLSVYWYQQSLDQGLQFLIQYYNGEERAKGNILERFSAQQFPDLHSELNLSSLELGDSALYFCASRGQGPGPSEQFFGPGTRLTVL.

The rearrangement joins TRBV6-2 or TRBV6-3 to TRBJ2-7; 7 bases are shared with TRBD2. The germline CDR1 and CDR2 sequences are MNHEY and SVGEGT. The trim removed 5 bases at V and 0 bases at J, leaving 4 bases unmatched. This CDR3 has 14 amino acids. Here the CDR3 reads CASSQAGLSYEQYF. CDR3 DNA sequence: TGTGCCAGCAGTCAAGCGGGACTCTCCTACGAGCAGTACTTC.

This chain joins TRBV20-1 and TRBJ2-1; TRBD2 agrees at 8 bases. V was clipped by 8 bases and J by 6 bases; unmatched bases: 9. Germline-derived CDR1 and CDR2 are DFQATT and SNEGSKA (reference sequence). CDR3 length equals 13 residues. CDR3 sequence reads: CSQLAEEFNEQFF. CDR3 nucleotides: TGCAGTCAACTAGCGGAGGAATTCAATGAGCAGTTCTTC.

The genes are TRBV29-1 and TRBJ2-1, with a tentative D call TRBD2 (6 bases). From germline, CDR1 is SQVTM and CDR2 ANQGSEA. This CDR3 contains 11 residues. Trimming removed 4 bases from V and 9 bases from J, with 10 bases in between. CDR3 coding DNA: TGCAGCGTTGTTTCGGGAGTTGAGCAGTTCTTC. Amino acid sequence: CSVVSGVEQFF.

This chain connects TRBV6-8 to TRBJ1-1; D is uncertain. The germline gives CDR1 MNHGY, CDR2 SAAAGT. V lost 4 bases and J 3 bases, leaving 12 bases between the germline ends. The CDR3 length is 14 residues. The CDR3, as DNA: TGTGCCAGCAGTTGTAGGGTATCTGACACTGAAGCTTTCTTT. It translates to CASSCRVSDTEAFF.

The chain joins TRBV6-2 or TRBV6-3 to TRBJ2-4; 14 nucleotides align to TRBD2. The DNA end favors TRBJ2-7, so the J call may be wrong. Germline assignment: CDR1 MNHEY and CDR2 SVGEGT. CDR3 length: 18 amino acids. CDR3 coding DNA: TGTGCCAGCAGTTACTCCGGGACTAGCGGGAGACCCAAATACGAGCAGTACTTC. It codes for CASSYSGTSGRPKYEQYF.

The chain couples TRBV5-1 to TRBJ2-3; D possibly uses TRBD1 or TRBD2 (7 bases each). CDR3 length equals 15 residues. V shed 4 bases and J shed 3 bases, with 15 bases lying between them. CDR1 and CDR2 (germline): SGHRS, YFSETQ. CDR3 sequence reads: CASSPLRGGTDTQYF. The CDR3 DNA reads TGCGCCAGCAGCCCGCTCAGGGGGGGGACAGATACGCAGTATTTT.

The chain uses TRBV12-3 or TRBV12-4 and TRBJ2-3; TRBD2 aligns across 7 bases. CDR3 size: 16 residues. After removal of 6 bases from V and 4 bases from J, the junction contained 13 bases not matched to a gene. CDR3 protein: CASRSLGRAISDTQYF. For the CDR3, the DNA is TGTGCCAGCAGGTCCTTGGGGAGGGCCATTTCAGATACGCAGTATTTT.

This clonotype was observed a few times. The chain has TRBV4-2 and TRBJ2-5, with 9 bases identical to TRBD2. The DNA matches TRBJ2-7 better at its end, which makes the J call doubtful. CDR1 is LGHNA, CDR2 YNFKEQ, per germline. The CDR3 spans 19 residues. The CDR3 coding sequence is TGTGCCAGCAGCCAGGATCCGACTAGCGGAGGGCCATGGTCGTCCGAGCAGTACTTC. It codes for CASSQDPTSGGPWSSEQYF.

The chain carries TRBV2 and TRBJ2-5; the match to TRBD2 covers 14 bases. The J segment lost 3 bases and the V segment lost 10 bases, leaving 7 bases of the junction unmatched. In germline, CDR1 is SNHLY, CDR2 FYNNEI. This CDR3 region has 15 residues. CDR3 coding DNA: TGTGCCACCAGACCGGGACTAGCGGGGGAAGAGACCCAGTACTTC. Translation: CATRPGLAGEETQYF.

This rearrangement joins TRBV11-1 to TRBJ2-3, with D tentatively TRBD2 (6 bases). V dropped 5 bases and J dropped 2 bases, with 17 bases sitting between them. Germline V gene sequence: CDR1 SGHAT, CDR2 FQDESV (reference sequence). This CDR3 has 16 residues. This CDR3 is CASSPRRGTHTDTQYF. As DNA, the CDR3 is TGTGCCAGCAGCCCGCGACGGGGGACCCACACAGATACGCAGTATTTT.

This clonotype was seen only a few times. The CDR3 coding sequence is TGTGCCAGCCGGGTCAGTTCCGACGAGCAGTACTTC. Its translation: CASRVSSDEQYF. The chain links TRBV27 to TRBJ2-7; D is uncertain. The CDR3 loop spans 12 amino acids. Germline values: CDR1 MNHEY, CDR2 SMNVEV (reference sequence). V was clipped by 8 bases and J by 5 bases, with 13 bases between them.

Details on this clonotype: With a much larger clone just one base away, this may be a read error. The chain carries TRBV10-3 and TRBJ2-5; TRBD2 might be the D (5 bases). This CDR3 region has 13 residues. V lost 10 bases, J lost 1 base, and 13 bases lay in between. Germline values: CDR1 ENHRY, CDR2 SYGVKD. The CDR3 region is CATTEGSQETQYF. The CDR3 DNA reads TGTGCCACCACAGAGGGCAGCCAAGAGACCCAGTACTTC.

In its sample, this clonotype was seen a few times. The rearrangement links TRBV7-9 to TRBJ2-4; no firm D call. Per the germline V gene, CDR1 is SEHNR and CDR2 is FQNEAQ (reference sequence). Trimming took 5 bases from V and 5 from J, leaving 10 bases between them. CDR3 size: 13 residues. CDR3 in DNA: TGTGCCAGCAGCGACACGATGGAAAACATTCAGTACTTC. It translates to CASSDTMENIQYF. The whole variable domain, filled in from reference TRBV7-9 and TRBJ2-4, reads DTGVSQNPRHKITKRGQNVTFRCDPISEHNRLYWYRQTLGQGPEFLTYFQNEAQLEKSRLLSDRFSAERPKGSFSTLEIQRTEQGDSAMYLCASSDTMENIQYFGAGTRLSVL.